Sequencing of this T cell receptor (beta chain) was carried out in a study of blood T cell repertoires in COVID-19. Study information: Samples of COVID-19 (acute and convalescent) were obtained from the United States, Italy and Spain. The analysed material was cDNA or gDNA that came from T cells, B-cell-depleted T cells, or PBMCs.

This CDR3 contains 15 residues. Per the original methods: Researchers report that nucleated cell counts were estimated from reference gene primer amplification. TCRdb's copy holds only in-frame clones and misses some; the assay was immunoSEQ multiplex PCR. V, J and clone size derive from that table, while D and trimming were established from the DNA sequence. Seen here are 300,000 to 350,000 clones, 80% to 90% observed once, and the top ten hold around 3%. The sample consisted of peripheral blood. The chain links TRBV21-1 to TRBJ1-4; the table's D call TRBD1 went unverified against the DNA. TRBV21-1 is deemed a pseudogene. The TCR originated in a man younger than 40 with active or convalescent COVID-19. The CDR3 here is CASSKGTGTNEKLFF. The DNA of the CDR3 is TGTGCCAGCAGCAAAGGGACAGGGACTAATGAAAAACTGTTTTTT.